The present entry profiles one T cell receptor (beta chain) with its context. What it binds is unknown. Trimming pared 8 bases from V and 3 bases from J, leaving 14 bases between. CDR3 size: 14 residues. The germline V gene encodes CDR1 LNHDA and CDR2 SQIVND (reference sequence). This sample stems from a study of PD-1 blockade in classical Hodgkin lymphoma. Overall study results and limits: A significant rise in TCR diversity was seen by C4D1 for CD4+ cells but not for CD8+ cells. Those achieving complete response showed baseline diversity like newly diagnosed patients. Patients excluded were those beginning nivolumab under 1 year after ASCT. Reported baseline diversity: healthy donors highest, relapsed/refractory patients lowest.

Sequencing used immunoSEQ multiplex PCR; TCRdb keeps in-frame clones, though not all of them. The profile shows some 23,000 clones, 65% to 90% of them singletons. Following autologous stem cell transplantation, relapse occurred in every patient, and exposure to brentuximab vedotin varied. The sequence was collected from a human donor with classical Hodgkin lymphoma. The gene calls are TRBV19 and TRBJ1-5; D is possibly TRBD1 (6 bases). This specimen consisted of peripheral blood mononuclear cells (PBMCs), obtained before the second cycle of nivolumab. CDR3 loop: CASHGGAINQPQHF. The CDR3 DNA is TGTGCCAGTCATGGGGGGGCAATCAATCAGCCCCAGCATTTT.